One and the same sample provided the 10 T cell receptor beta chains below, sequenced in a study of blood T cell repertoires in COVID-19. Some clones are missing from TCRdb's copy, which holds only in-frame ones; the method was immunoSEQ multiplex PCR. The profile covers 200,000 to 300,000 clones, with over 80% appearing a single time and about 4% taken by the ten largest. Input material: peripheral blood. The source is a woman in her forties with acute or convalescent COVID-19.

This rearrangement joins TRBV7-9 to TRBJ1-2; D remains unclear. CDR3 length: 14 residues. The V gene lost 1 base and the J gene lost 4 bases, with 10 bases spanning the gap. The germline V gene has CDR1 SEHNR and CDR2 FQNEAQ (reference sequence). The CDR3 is CASSLEEGAYGYTF. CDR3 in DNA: TGTGCCAGCAGCTTAGAGGAGGGCGCCTATGGCTACACCTTC.

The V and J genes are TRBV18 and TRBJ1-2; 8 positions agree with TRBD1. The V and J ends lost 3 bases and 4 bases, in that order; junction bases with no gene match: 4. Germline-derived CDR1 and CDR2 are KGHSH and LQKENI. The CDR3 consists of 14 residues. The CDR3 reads CASSPEQGVYGYTF. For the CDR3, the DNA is TGTGCCAGCTCACCCGAACAGGGGGTCTATGGCTACACCTTC. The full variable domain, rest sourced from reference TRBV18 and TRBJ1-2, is NAGVMQNPRHLVRRRGQEARLRCSPMKGHSHVYWYRQLPEEGLKFMVYLQKENIIDESGMPKERFSAEFPKEGPSILRIQQVVRGDSAAYFCASSPEQGVYGYTFGSGTRLTVV.

The chain's CDR3 is CASSQGPGGANVLTF. CDR3 DNA: TGTGCCAGCAGCCAAGGTCCAGGTGGGGCCAACGTCCTGACTTTC. The chain couples TRBV14 to TRBJ2-6, with D uncertain. Looked up from germline, CDR1 is SGHDN and CDR2 is FVKESK. CDR3 size: 15 residues. Trimming cost V 1 base and J 3 bases, with 7 bases left between them.

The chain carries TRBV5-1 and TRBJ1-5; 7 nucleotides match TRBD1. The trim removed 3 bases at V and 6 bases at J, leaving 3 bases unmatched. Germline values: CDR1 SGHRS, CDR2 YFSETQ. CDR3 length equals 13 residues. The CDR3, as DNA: TGCGCCAGCAGCTGGACAGGAGGTCAGCCCCAGCATTTT. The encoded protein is CASSWTGGQPQHF.

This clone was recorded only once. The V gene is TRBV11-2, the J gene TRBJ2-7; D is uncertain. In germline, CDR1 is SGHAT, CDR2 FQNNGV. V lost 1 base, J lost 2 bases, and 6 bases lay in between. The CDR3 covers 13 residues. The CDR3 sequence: CASSLGRPYEQYV. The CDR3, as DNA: TGTGCCAGCAGCTTAGGGCGGCCCTACGAGCAGTACGTC.

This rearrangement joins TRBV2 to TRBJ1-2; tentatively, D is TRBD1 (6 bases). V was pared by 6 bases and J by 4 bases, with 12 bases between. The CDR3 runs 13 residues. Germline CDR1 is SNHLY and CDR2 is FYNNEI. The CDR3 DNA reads TGTGCCAGCAGCCGACAGGACGTCTATGGCTACACCTTC. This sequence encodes CASSRQDVYGYTF. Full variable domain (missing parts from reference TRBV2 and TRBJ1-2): EPEVTQTPSHQVTQMGQEVILRCVPISNHLYFYWYRQILGQKVEFLVSFYNNEISEKSEIFDDQFSVERPDGSNFTLKIRSTKLEDSAMYFCASSRQDVYGYTFGSGTRLTVV.

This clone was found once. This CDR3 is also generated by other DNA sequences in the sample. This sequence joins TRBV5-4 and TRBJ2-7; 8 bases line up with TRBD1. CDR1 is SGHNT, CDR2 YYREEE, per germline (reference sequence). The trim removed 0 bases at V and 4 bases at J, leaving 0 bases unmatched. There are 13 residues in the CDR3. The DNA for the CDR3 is TGTGCCAGCAGCTTGGACAGGGGGTACGAGCAGTACGTC. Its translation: CASSLDRGYEQYV.

CDR3 in amino acids: CASSTGTGVGYTF. The DNA of the CDR3 is TGTGCCAGCTCCACCGGGACAGGGGTTGGCTACACCTTC. V and J are TRBV18 and TRBJ1-2; TRBD1 aligns across 10 bases. Trimming at V came to 6 bases and at J to 7 bases, leaving 5 bases not matched to a gene. CDR1 and CDR2 from the germline V gene are KGHSH and LQKENI. This CDR3 contains 13 residues.

In nucleotides, the CDR3 is TGTGCCAGTAAGCGACAGGGGAGGTCCATGAACACTGAAGCTTTCTTT. Translation gives CASKRQGRSMNTEAFF. J is TRBJ1-1 and V is TRBV19; 8 positions match TRBD1. The V gene's germline CDR1 is LNHDA and CDR2 SQIVND (reference sequence). V lost 7 bases and J lost 0; bases outside the gene matches: 10. CDR3 size: 16 residues.

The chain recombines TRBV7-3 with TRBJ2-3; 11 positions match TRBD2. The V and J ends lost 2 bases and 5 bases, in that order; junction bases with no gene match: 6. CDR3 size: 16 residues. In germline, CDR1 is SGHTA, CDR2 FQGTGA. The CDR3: CASSLYSGGAGDTQYF. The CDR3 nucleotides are TGTGCCAGCAGCTTATATAGCGGGGGGGCCGGAGATACGCAGTATTTT. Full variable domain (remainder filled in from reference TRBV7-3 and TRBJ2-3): GAGVSQTPSNKVTEKGKYVELRCDPISGHTALYWYRQSLGQGPEFLIYFQGTGAADDSGLPNDRFFAVRPEGSVSTLKIQRTERGDSAVYLCASSLYSGGAGDTQYFGPGTRLTVL.